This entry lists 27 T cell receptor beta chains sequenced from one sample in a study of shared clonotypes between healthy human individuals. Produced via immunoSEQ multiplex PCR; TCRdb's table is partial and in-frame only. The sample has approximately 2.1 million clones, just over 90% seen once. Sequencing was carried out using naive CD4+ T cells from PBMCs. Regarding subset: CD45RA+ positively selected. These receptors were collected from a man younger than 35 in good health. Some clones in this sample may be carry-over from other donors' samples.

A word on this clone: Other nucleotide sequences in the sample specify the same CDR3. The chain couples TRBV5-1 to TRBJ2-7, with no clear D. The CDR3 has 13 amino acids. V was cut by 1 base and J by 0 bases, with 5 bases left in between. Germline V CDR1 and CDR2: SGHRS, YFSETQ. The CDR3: CASSLYSSYEQYF. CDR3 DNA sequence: TGCGCCAGCAGCTTGTACAGCTCCTACGAGCAGTACTTC.

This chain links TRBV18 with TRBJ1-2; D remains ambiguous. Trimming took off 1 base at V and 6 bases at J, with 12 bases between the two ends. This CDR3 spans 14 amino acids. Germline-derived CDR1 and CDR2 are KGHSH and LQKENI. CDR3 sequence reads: CASSPLLNSDGYTF. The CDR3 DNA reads TGTGCCAGCTCACCACTGTTAAATTCGGATGGCTACACCTTC.

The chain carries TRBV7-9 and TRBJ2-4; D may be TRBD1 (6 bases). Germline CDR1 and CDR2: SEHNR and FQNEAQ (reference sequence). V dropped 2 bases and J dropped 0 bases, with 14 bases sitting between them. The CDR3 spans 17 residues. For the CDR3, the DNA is TGTGCCAGCAGCTTAAATAAGGGCAGGGGAGCCAAAAACATTCAGTACTTC. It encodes CASSLNKGRGAKNIQYF.

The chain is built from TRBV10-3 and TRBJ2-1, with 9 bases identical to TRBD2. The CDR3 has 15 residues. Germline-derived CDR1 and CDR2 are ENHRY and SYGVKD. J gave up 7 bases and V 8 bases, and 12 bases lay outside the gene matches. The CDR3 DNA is TGTGCCATCGGAAGAGCGGGAGGAGGACTTAATGAGCAGTTCTTC. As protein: CAIGRAGGGLNEQFF.

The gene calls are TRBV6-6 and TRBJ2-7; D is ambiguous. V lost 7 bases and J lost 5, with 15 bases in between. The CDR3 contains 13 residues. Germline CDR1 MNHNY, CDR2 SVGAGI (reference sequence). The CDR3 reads CASTPPGRDEQYF. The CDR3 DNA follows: TGTGCCAGCACCCCCCCCGGCCGGGACGAGCAGTACTTC.

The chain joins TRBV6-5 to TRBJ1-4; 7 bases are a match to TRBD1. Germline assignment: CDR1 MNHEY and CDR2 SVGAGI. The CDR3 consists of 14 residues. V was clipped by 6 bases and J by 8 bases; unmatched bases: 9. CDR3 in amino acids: CASRSGTEYEKLFF. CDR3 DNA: TGTGCCAGCAGGTCCGGGACAGAATACGAAAAACTGTTTTTT.

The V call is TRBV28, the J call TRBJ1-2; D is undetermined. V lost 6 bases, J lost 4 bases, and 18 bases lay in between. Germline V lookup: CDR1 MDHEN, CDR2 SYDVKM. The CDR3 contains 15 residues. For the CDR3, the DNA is TGTGCCAGCAGGCCGCCACCGGCCGGTACCTATGGCTACACCTTC. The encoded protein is CASRPPPAGTYGYTF.

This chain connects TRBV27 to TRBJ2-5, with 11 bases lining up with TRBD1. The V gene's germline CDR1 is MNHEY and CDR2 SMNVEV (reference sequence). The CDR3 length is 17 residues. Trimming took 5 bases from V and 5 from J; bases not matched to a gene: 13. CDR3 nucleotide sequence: TGTGCCAGCAGTCCCCGACGCCGGACAGGGGGCGGGGAGACCCAGTACTTC. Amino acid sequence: CASSPRRRTGGGETQYF.

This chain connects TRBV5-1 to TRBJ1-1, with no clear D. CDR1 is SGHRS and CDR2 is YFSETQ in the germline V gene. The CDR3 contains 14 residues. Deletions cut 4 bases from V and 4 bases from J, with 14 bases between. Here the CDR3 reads CASSREGGFTEAFF. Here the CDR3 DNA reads TGCGCCAGCAGCCGGGAGGGAGGATTCACTGAAGCTTTCTTT.

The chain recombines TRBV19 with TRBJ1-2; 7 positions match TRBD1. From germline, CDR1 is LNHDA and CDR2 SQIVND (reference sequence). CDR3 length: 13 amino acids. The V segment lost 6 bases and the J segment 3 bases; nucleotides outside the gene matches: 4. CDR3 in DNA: TGTGCCAGTAGGACCGGGACAGACTATGGCTACACCTTC. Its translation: CASRTGTDYGYTF.

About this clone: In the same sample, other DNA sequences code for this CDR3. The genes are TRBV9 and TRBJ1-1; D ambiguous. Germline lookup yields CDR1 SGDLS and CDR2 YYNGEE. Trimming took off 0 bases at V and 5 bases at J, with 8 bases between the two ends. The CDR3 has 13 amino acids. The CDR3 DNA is TGTGCCAGCAGCGTAGAAGAAGGGACTGAAGCTTTCTTT. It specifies CASSVEEGTEAFF.

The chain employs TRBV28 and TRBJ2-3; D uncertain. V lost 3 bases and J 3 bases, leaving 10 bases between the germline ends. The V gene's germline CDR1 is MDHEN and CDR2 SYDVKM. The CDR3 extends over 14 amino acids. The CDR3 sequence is CASSLSRQTDTQYF. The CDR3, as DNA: TGTGCCAGCAGTTTGTCGAGGCAGACAGATACGCAGTATTTT.

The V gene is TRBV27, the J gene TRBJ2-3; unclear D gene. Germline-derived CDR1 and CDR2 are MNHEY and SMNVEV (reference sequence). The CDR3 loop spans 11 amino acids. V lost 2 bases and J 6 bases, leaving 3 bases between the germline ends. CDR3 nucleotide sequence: TGTGCCAGCAGTTTAGGGGATACGCAGTATTTT. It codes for CASSLGDTQYF.

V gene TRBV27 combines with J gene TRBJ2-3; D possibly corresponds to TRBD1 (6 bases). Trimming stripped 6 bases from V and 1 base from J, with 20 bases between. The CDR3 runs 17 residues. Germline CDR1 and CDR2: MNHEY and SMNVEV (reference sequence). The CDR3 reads CASRGPGTSRRTDTQYF. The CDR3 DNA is TGTGCCAGCAGGGGACCCGGGACATCACGCCGCACAGATACGCAGTATTTT.

CDR3 DNA: TGTGCCAGCTCACCAGGCGTCACCACCGGGGAGCTGTTTTTT. Translated, it gives CASSPGVTTGELFF. The chain uses TRBV18 and TRBJ2-2; D is undetermined. Deletions cut 2 bases from V and 4 bases from J, with 8 bases between. The CDR3 contains 14 residues. From germline, CDR1 is KGHSH and CDR2 LQKENI.

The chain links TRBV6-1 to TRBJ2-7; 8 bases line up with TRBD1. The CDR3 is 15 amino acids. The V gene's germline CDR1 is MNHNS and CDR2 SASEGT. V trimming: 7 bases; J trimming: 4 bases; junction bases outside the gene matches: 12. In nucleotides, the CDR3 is TGTGCCAGCACCATTCCTCAGAGGGACAGGTACGAGCAGTACTTC. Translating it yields CASTIPQRDRYEQYF.

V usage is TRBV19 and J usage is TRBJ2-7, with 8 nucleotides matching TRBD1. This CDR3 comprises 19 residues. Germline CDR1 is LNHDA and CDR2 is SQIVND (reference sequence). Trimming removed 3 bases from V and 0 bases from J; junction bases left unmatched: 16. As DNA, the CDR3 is TGTGCCAGTAGTATTCGTGGACAGGGCCTAAAAAGGGGCTCCTACGAGCAGTACTTC. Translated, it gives CASSIRGQGLKRGSYEQYF.

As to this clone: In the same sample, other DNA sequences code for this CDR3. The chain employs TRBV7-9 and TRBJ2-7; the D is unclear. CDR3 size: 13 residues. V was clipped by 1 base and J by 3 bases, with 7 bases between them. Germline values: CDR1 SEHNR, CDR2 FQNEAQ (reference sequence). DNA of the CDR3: TGTGCCAGCAGCTTAGGGCGGAGCTACGAGCAGTACTTC. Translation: CASSLGRSYEQYF.

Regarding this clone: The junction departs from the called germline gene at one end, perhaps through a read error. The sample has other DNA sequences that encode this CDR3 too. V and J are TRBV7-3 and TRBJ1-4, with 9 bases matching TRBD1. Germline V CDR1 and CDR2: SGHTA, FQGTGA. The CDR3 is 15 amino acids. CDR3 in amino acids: CASSLTGQGNEKLFF. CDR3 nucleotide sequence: TGTGCCAGCAGCCTAACGGGACAGGGTAATGAAAAACTGTTTTTT.

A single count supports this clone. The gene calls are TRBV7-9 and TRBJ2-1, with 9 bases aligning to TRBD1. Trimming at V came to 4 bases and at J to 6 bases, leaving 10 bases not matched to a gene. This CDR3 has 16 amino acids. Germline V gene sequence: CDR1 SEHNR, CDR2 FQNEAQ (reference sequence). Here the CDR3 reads CASSSWTGELSNEQFF. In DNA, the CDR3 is TGTGCCAGCAGCTCCTGGACAGGGGAACTCAGCAATGAGCAGTTCTTC.

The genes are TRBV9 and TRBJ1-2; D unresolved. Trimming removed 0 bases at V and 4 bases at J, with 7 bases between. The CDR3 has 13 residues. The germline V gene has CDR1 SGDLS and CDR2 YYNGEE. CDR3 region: CASSVGAAYGYTF. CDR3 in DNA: TGTGCCAGCAGCGTAGGCGCAGCCTATGGCTACACCTTC.

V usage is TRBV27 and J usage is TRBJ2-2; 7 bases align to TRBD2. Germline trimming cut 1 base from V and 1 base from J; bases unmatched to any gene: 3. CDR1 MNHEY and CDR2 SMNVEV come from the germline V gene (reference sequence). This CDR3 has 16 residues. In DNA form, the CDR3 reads TGTGCCAGCAGTTTATTTGGCGGGAGGAACACCGGGGAGCTGTTTTTT. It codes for CASSLFGGRNTGELFF.

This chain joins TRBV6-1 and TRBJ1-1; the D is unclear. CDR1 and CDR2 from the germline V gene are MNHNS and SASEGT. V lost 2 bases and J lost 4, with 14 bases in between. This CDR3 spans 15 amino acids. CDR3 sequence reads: CASSEHLSRGTEAFF. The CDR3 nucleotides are TGTGCCAGCAGTGAACACTTAAGTCGGGGCACTGAAGCTTTCTTT.

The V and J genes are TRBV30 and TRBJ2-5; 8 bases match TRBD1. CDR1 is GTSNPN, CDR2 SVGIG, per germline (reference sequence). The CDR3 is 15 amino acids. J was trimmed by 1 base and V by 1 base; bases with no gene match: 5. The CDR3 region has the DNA TGTGCCTGGAGTGCCTGGACAGGGATCCAAGAGACCCAGTACTTC. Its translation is CAWSAWTGIQETQYF.

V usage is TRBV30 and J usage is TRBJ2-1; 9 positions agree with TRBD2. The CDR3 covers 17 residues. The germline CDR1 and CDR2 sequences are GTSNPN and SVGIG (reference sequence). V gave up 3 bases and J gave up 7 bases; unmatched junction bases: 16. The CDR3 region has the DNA TGTGCCTGGAGATACGGGGGGCGGGAGGGCCCTCGGAATGAGCAGTTCTTC. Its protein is CAWRYGGREGPRNEQFF.

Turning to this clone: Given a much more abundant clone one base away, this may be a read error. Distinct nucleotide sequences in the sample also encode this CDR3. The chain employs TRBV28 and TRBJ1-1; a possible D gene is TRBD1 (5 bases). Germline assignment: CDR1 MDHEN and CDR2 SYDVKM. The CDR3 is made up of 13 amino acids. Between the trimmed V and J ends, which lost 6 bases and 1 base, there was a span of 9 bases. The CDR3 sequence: CASSSDRNTEAFF. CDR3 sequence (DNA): TGTGCCAGCAGCTCCGACAGGAACACTGAAGCTTTCTTT.

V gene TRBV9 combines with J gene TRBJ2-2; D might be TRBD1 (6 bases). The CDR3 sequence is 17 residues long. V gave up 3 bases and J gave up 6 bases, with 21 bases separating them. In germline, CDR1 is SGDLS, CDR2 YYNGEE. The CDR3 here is CASSARGQPRESGELFF. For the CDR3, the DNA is TGTGCCAGCAGCGCCCGAGGACAGCCCCGGGAATCCGGGGAGCTGTTTTTT.